This T cell receptor (beta chain) was sequenced during a study of T cell responses to AZD1222 COVID-19 vaccine. Overall study: Researchers grouped second doses given at about 4 or about 12 weeks into one pool.

Germline CDR1 and CDR2: MNHNS and SASEGT. Trimming at V came to 5 bases and at J to 0 bases, leaving 10 bases not matched to a gene. The CDR3 runs to 18 residues. This clone was seen once. As yet, its antigen is unknown. General study results and limits: Within unmutated variant regions lay the reported targets of nearly half of spike-specific TCRs. Dominant CD4 TCR responses targeted spike regions 160-218 and 743-854.

Repertoires were generated with immunoSEQ multiplex PCR, while TCRdb's copy carries only in-frame clones and drops some. The sample lists 130,000 to 150,000 clones; approximately 94% were seen once. The chain uses TRBV6-1 and TRBJ2-3; 11 bases align to TRBD2. This material consisted of peripheral blood, taken on day 0 of AZD1222 vaccination. This TCR was sampled from an adult in good health. The CDR3 DNA reads TGTGCCAGCAGTAAAGGGGGGACTAGCGGTCTGAGCACAGATACGCAGTATTTT. Its translation: CASSKGGTSGLSTDTQYF.